This T cell receptor (beta chain) was captured in a study of T cells in Graves' hyperthyroidism and ophthalmopathy. In this sample, this clonotype turned up many times. RNA transcripts were the template for amplifying TCR beta CDR3 regions. TCR CDR3 underwent first-round RT-PCR with the HTBI primer set. TCRdb recomputed calls from the multiplex PCR reads with MiXCR, one row per CDR3 protein. This table has some 490,000 distinct CDR3 sequences, around 15% appearing once. It was uncontrolled infection, other autoimmune disease, pregnancy or lactation that excluded patients. On the basis of clinical symptoms, serum thyroxine and TRAb, thyroid ultrasound and orbital computed tomography, diagnoses were made. Material for sequencing was blood. This receptor was obtained from a woman in her thirties with Graves' ophthalmopathy.

Written as DNA, the CDR3 is TGTGCCAGCAGTTTAAGTCACCTGAACACTGAAGCTTTCTTT. Amino acids: CASSLSHLNTEAFF. The chain employs TRBV12-3 or TRBV12-4 and TRBJ1-1; D remains ambiguous. V shed 2 bases and J shed 0 bases, with 7 bases lying between them. CDR3 size: 14 residues.